The 20 T cell receptor beta chains below were found in one sample sequenced in a study of blood T cell repertoires in COVID-19. Sequencing used immunoSEQ multiplex PCR; TCRdb keeps in-frame clones, though not all of them. The profile shows around 220,000 clones, nearly 90% of them singletons. The sequencing input was PBMCs or T cells enriched from blood (not recorded which). Receptor source: a man aged 25-45 years who had been exposed to COVID-19.

The chain carries TRBV11-3 and TRBJ1-1; D uncertain. Germline CDR1 SGHNT, CDR2 YENEEA. The CDR3 consists of 13 residues. Trimming removed 5 bases from V and 2 bases from J, with 9 bases in between. As DNA, the CDR3 is TGTGCCAGCAGCCTAGGGCCCAACACTGAAGCTTTCTTT. Its protein is CASSLGPNTEAFF.

The chain has TRBV9 and TRBJ1-1; 8 positions agree with TRBD1. V was clipped by 4 bases and J by 3 bases; unmatched bases: 5. Germline CDR1 SGDLS, CDR2 YYNGEE. The CDR3 sequence is 14 residues long. CDR3 in amino acids: CASSTTGADTEAFF. The CDR3 DNA follows: TGTGCCAGCAGCACGACAGGGGCGGACACTGAAGCTTTCTTT.

The V and J genes are TRBV7-9 and TRBJ2-1; D might be TRBD2 (5 bases). Germline CDR1 reads SEHNR; CDR2 reads FQNEAQ (reference sequence). The V and J ends lost 6 bases and 8 bases respectively, with 20 bases between them. The CDR3 consists of 15 residues. CDR3 sequence reads: CASSIEGAPADEQFF. The CDR3 DNA reads TGTGCCAGCAGTATTGAGGGCGCCCCGGCGGATGAGCAGTTCTTC. Using reference TRBV7-9 and TRBJ2-1 for the parts outside the CDR3, the full variable domain is DTGVSQNPRHKITKRGQNVTFRCDPISEHNRLYWYRQTLGQGPEFLTYFQNEAQLEKSRLLSDRFSAERPKGSFSTLEIQRTEQGDSAMYLCASSIEGAPADEQFFGPGTRLTVL.

V gene TRBV10-3 combines with J gene TRBJ2-3; 8 positions agree with TRBD2. Germline V lookup: CDR1 ENHRY, CDR2 SYGVKD. The V gene end was trimmed by 3 bases and the J gene end by 6 bases; junction bases not matched to a gene: 5. The length of the CDR3 is 14 residues. The CDR3 coding sequence is TGTGCCATCAGTGATGAGCGGGGGAGGGATACGCAGTATTTT. It encodes CAISDERGRDTQYF.

This clone appeared a few times. This rearrangement joins TRBV7-9 to TRBJ2-2; a possible D gene is TRBD2 (6 bases). The CDR3 is 17 residues long. V dropped 3 bases and J dropped 4 bases, with 18 bases sitting between them. Germline V gene data show CDR1 as SEHNR and CDR2 as FQNEAQ (reference sequence). The CDR3 nucleotides are TGTGCCAGCAGCTTTGGGACTCCCTCTGTGGGCACCGGGGAGCTGTTTTTT. It is translated as CASSFGTPSVGTGELFF.

This sequence joins TRBV2 and TRBJ2-5; the match to TRBD1 covers 7 bases. The CDR3 has 14 amino acids. Unmatched junction bases numbered 13, after V lost 8 bases and J lost 7 bases. Germline CDR1 and CDR2: SNHLY and FYNNEI. The CDR3 nucleotides are TGTGCCAGCGAAACAGGGGCCGGATTCGGGACCCAGTACTTC. Amino acid sequence: CASETGAGFGTQYF.

This chain uses TRBV5-3 with TRBJ1-1; TRBD1 matches at 9 bases. TRBV5-3 is marked as an open reading frame, function uncertain. J gave up 0 bases and V 3 bases, and 12 bases lay outside the gene matches. The CDR3 extends over 18 amino acids. The CDR3 spells CARSCAGTGLSLNTEAFF. The CDR3 DNA reads as TGTGCCAGAAGCTGCGCCGGGACAGGGCTGAGTTTGAACACTGAAGCTTTCTTT.

J is TRBJ2-3 and V is TRBV30, with D unresolved. V lost 5 bases to trimming and J lost 2 bases, with 5 bases between them. The CDR3 covers 11 residues. Germline V gene data show CDR1 as GTSNPN and CDR2 as SVGIG (reference sequence). CDR3 sequence reads: CAWGYTDTQYF. The CDR3 coding sequence is TGTGCCTGGGGATACACAGATACGCAGTATTTT. Full variable domain (outside the CDR3, taken from reference TRBV30 and TRBJ2-3): SQTIHQWPATLVQPVGSPLSLECTVEGTSNPNLYWYRQAAGRGLQLLFYSVGIGQISSEVPQNLSASRPQDRQFILSSKKLLLSDSGFYLCAWGYTDTQYFGPGTRLTVL.

The V gene is TRBV2, the J gene TRBJ1-5, with TRBD1 matching 9 bases. CDR1 and CDR2 from the germline V gene are SNHLY and FYNNEI. The CDR3 extends over 17 amino acids. V trimming: 5 bases; J trimming: 0 bases; junction bases outside the gene matches: 8. The CDR3 bases are TGTGCCAGCAGTCCCGGGACAGGGTTCATTAGCAATCAGCCCCAGCATTTT. Translated: CASSPGTGFISNQPQHF. Using reference TRBV2 and TRBJ1-5 for the parts outside the CDR3, the full variable domain is EPEVTQTPSHQVTQMGQEVILRCVPISNHLYFYWYRQILGQKVEFLVSFYNNEISEKSEIFDDQFSVERPDGSNFTLKIRSTKLEDSAMYFCASSPGTGFISNQPQHFGDGTRLSIL.

This chain links TRBV6-5 with TRBJ1-1; D may be TRBD1 (6 bases). The germline V gene encodes CDR1 MNHEY and CDR2 SVGAGI. The CDR3 is made up of 15 amino acids. V lost 6 bases, J lost 2 bases, and 16 bases lay in between. CDR3 in DNA: TGTGCCAGCAGCACCTACGGACAGACTAACACTGAAGCTTTCTTT. Protein: CASSTYGQTNTEAFF.

The chain carries TRBV7-2 and TRBJ2-7; perhaps TRBD2 as D (6 bases). CDR3 length: 15 residues. V lost 0 bases and J lost 4, with 13 bases in between. Germline values: CDR1 SGHTA, CDR2 FQGNSA. The chain's CDR3 is CASSLAGGTGYEQYF. The CDR3 bases are TGTGCCAGCAGCTTAGCAGGAGGGACGGGATACGAGCAGTACTTC.

This rearrangement joins TRBV6-1 to TRBJ1-2; D unresolved. Trimming took 2 bases from V and 4 from J, leaving 11 bases between them. This CDR3 region has 14 residues. In germline, CDR1 is MNHNS, CDR2 SASEGT. The CDR3 nucleotides read TGTGCCAGCAGTGAATCAACAAATTCCTATGGCTACACCTTC. Encoded protein: CASSESTNSYGYTF.

This chain uses TRBV5-1 with TRBJ2-7; 8 nucleotides line up with TRBD2. The CDR3 totals 14 residues. The germline CDR1 and CDR2 sequences are SGHRS and YFSETQ. Unmatched junction bases numbered 7, after V lost 4 bases and J lost 4 bases. Written as DNA, the CDR3 is TGCGCCAGCAGCCCCGGGGGGGCCCTTTACGAGCAGTACTTC. Its translation is CASSPGGALYEQYF.

V usage is TRBV5-5 and J usage is TRBJ2-5; D might be TRBD2 (6 bases). Germline CDR1 SGHKS, CDR2 YYEKEE (reference sequence). With 2 bases removed from V and 2 bases from J, the gap between germline ends came to 16 bases. The CDR3 length is 16 residues. CDR3 protein: CASSLRGSGGQETQYF. In nucleotides, the CDR3 is TGTGCCAGCAGCTTACGGGGTAGCGGAGGGCAAGAGACCCAGTACTTC.

The chain combines TRBV19 with TRBJ2-7, with no clear D. Trimming stripped 11 bases from V and 2 bases from J, with 16 bases between. The CDR3 runs 13 residues. Per germline, CDR1 LNHDA and CDR2 SQIVND (reference sequence). The CDR3, as DNA: TGTGCCGCGAGCCTTGCGGTAGCCTACGAGCAGTACTTC. This gives the protein CAASLAVAYEQYF.

The rearrangement joins TRBV5-4 to TRBJ2-7; 8 bases fit TRBD1. Trimming cost V 7 bases and J 5 bases; bases outside gene matches: 5. CDR1 SGHNT and CDR2 YYREEE come from the germline V gene (reference sequence). CDR3 length: 12 residues. The CDR3 DNA follows: TGTGCCAGCGGACAGGGTTCCCACGAGCAGTACTTC. Encoded protein: CASGQGSHEQYF. Filled out from reference TRBV5-4 and TRBJ2-7, the complete variable domain reads ETGVTQSPTHLIKTRGQQVTLRCSSQSGHNTVSWYQQALGQGPQFIFQYYREEENGRGNFPPRFSGLQFPNYSSELNVNALELDDSALYLCASGQGSHEQYFGPGTRLTVT.

The rearrangement joins TRBV6-5 to TRBJ2-7; tentatively, D is TRBD2 (5 bases). Germline-derived CDR1 and CDR2 are MNHEY and SVGAGI. Deletions cut 10 bases from V and 4 bases from J, with 17 bases between. The CDR3 is made up of 13 amino acids. CDR3 sequence reads: CATETGGGYEQYF. Here the CDR3 DNA reads TGTGCCACCGAGACGGGTGGAGGATACGAGCAGTACTTC.

The CDR3 bases are TGCGCCAGCAGCCAAGAACCCGCGGGCTATGGCTACACCTTC. It is translated as CASSQEPAGYGYTF. The V gene is TRBV4-1, the J gene TRBJ1-2, with D uncertain. Trimming pared 0 bases from V and 4 bases from J, leaving 9 bases between. Germline V CDR1 and CDR2: MGHRA, YSYEKL. The CDR3 has 14 amino acids.

The chain employs TRBV7-9 and TRBJ1-2, with 8 bases fitting TRBD1. The CDR3 spans 15 residues. The J segment lost 4 bases and the V segment lost 1 base, leaving 5 bases of the junction unmatched. The germline gives CDR1 SEHNR, CDR2 FQNEAQ (reference sequence). The CDR3 region is CASSLGAGGIYGYTF. The CDR3 nucleotides read TGTGCCAGCAGCTTAGGGGCAGGGGGCATCTATGGCTACACCTTC.

J is TRBJ1-1 and V is TRBV4-1; unclear D gene. The CDR3 runs 14 residues. Trimming removed 0 bases at V and 5 bases at J, with 10 bases between. Germline V gene sequence: CDR1 MGHRA, CDR2 YSYEKL. The CDR3 reads CASSQDRGWTEAFF. The CDR3 DNA reads TGCGCCAGCAGCCAAGATCGGGGTTGGACTGAAGCTTTCTTT.